This T cell receptor (beta chain) was recovered during a study of CD8+CD57+ T cells in acquired aplastic anemia. Per the germline V gene, CDR1 is LNHNV and CDR2 is YYDKDF (reference sequence). V was trimmed by 3 bases and J by 4 bases, leaving 18 bases between them. This CDR3 has 16 amino acids. Findings and limits, study-wide: A significant difference in CD8+ Simpson's diversity between patients and controls was not found.

Genomic DNA provided the template from which TCR beta VDJ and CDR3 profiles were obtained. TCRdb re-called the reads through MiXCR, storing one row per CDR3 protein. The sample lists 120,000 or so distinct CDR3 sequences, around 48% occurring once. With respect to this clonotype: What it binds is unknown.

The chain is built from TRBV15 and TRBJ1-1; D gene unclear. The clonotype comes from a human donor in good health, serving as a control. The specimen sequenced was sorted CD4+, CD8+, or CD8+CD57+ T cells (not recorded which) from PBMCs. The CDR3 reads CATSSYRWGIGTEAFF. The DNA for the CDR3 is TGTGCCACCAGCAGTTACCGATGGGGAATAGGCACTGAAGCTTTCTTT.